These T cell receptor beta chains were read from a single sample in a study of blood T cell repertoires in COVID-19. Only in-frame clones appear in the TCRdb table, and some are missing; sequencing was by immunoSEQ multiplex PCR. The sample consists of some 140,000 clones, roughly 84% of them appearing once. Sequencing was performed on PBMCs or T cells enriched from blood (not recorded which). These receptors were taken from a man aged 35 to 55 with acute COVID-19. Each CDR3 is given with its conserved first and last residue. A D gene is named only where the DNA matches it firmly. A clone size is listed for some rows: how often the clone was seen (once, few, many), or a class if it is expanded.

V	size	J	D	CDR3	DNA
TRBV7-9	NA	TRBJ1-1	TRBD1	CASSARRRTGAHTEAFF	TGTGCCAGCAGCGCCCGCCGAAGGACAGGGGCTCACACTGAAGCTTTCTTT
TRBV5-1	NA	TRBJ2-5	NA	CASSLGQQETQYF	TGCGCCAGCAGCTTGGGGCAGCAAGAGACCCAGTACTTC
TRBV28	NA	TRBJ1-5	NA	CASIQGRWQPQHF	TGTGCCAGCATCCAGGGCAGATGGCAGCCCCAGCATTTT
TRBV19	once	TRBJ2-7	NA	CASSPGLFLRYEQYF	TGTGCCAGTAGTCCGGGACTTTTCTTACGCTACGAGCAGTACTTC
TRBV25-1	NA	TRBJ1-4	TRBD1	CASSEYGTGSNEKLFF	TGTGCCAGCAGTGAATATGGGACAGGGAGTAATGAAAAACTGTTTTTT
TRBV27	NA	TRBJ2-1	NA	CASSFRSSSPIEQFF	TGTGCCAGCAGTTTTCGGTCTAGTTCCCCCATCGAGCAGTTCTTC
TRBV28	NA	TRBJ2-7	NA	CASSAQGYEQYF	TGTGCCAGCAGTGCACAGGGTTACGAGCAGTACTTC
TRBV28	NA	TRBJ1-1	NA	CASSLIGASVTEAFF	TGTGCCAGCAGTTTAATTGGGGCATCGGTCACTGAAGCTTTCTTT
TRBV19	few	TRBJ2-5	NA	CATRRNQETQYF	TGTGCAACTCGCCGCAACCAAGAGACCCAGTACTTC
TRBV6-5	NA	TRBJ1-5	TRBD1	CASSRGTGNQPQHF	TGTGCCAGCAGCCGAGGGACAGGGAATCAGCCCCAGCATTTT
TRBV30	NA	TRBJ2-3	TRBD2	CAWSVAGGTDTQYF	TGTGCCTGGAGTGTCGCGGGAGGTACAGATACGCAGTATTTT
TRBV27	NA	TRBJ1-3	TRBD1	CASRRTGDGNTIYF	TGTGCCAGCAGGAGAACAGGGGATGGAAACACCATATATTTT
TRBV2	NA	TRBJ2-5	NA	CASRDRDITQETQYF	TGTGCCAGCAGAGACCGGGACATAACACAAGAGACCCAGTACTTC
TRBV7-2	NA	TRBJ2-1	NA	CASSTRGVDYNEQFF	TGTGCCAGCAGCACCAGGGGGGTTGACTACAATGAGCAGTTCTTC
TRBV11-2	NA	TRBJ1-5	TRBD1	CASSSGRGPQPQHF	TGTGCCAGCAGCTCCGGCAGGGGGCCTCAGCCCCAGCATTTT
TRBV6-1	NA	TRBJ2-7	TRBD1	CASSDTQGKYEQYF	TGTGCCAGCAGTGATACACAGGGGAAGTACGAGCAGTACTTC
TRBV7-9	NA	TRBJ1-5	NA	CASSLVDTSSNQPQHF	TGTGCCAGCAGCTTAGTTGACACCTCGAGCAATCAGCCCCAGCATTTT
TRBV5-4	once	TRBJ2-3	TRBD1	CASSLDRGADTQYF	TGTGCCAGCAGCTTGGACAGGGGAGCAGATACGCAGTATTTT
TRBV5-6	NA	TRBJ2-7	NA	CASSLPGAREQYF	TGTGCCAGCAGCTTGCCGGGAGCGCGGGAGCAGTACTTC
TRBV6-5	NA	TRBJ1-4	NA	CASSYSDRRNEKLFF	TGTGCCAGCAGTTACTCCGACAGACGGAATGAAAAACTGTTTTTT
TRBV6-4	NA	TRBJ2-1	NA	CASSELAQHGEQFF	TGTGCCAGCAGTGAACTAGCCCAGCATGGTGAGCAGTTCTTC
TRBV6-2/TRBV6-3	NA	TRBJ2-1	NA	CASSSTLDEQFF	TGTGCCAGCAGTTCTACCCTGGATGAGCAGTTCTTC
TRBV19	NA	TRBJ1-1	NA	CASSPPIGRGTEAFF	TGTGCCAGTAGTCCCCCTATTGGGCGCGGGACTGAAGCTTTCTTT
TRBV7-9	NA	TRBJ1-5	NA	CASSFSGQGSQPQHF	TGTGCCAGCAGCTTCTCGGGCCAGGGGAGCCAGCCCCAGCATTTT
TRBV7-2	once	TRBJ2-5	NA	CASSLTGRAGKETQYF	TGTGCCAGCAGCCTAACAGGGAGGGCAGGGAAAGAGACCCAGTACTTC
TRBV19	NA	TRBJ1-5	TRBD1	CASSSRGGTGELSNQPQHF	TGTGCCAGTAGTTCCAGGGGGGGGACAGGCGAGCTGAGCAATCAGCCCCAGCATTTT
TRBV29-1	NA	TRBJ2-3	TRBD1	CSVQDRGLRTDTQYF	TGCAGCGTTCAAGACAGGGGATTACGGACAGATACGCAGTATTTT
TRBV28	NA	TRBJ1-6	NA	CASSFPGLWGDSPLHF	TGTGCCAGCAGTTTCCCCGGACTTTGGGGGGATTCACCCCTCCACTTT
TRBV2	NA	TRBJ2-1	NA	CASSTSQGGNEQFF	TGTGCCAGCAGTACGTCTCAGGGAGGCAATGAGCAGTTCTTC
TRBV12-3/TRBV12-4	NA	TRBJ1-1	TRBD1	CASSVEQGAEAFF	TGTGCCAGCAGTGTAGAACAGGGGGCGGAAGCTTTCTTT
TRBV6-5	once	TRBJ1-2	TRBD1	CASRRTGEHYGYTF	TGTGCCAGCAGAAGGACAGGAGAACACTATGGCTACACCTTC
TRBV11-2	NA	TRBJ2-3	TRBD2	CASSLGAGAPSTDTQYF	TGTGCCAGCAGCTTAGGAGCGGGAGCCCCTAGCACAGATACGCAGTATTTT
TRBV5-6	NA	TRBJ1-2	NA	CASSLGGHLGGYTF	TGTGCCAGCAGCTTGGGGGGGCACTTGGGTGGCTACACCTTC
TRBV12-3/TRBV12-4	NA	TRBJ2-7	NA	CASSLRLSYEQYF	TGTGCCAGCAGTTTGAGGTTAAGCTACGAGCAGTACTTC
TRBV10-3	NA	TRBJ1-2	TRBD1	CAISDGDSFYGYTF	TGTGCCATCAGTGATGGGGACAGCTTCTATGGCTACACCTTC
TRBV15	NA	TRBJ2-7	NA	CATSLGGTPDEQYF	TGTGCCACCAGCCTAGGAGGGACCCCAGACGAGCAGTACTTC
TRBV5-1	NA	TRBJ2-2	NA	CASSLWGPPNTGELFF	TGCGCCAGCAGCTTATGGGGGCCGCCGAACACCGGGGAGCTGTTTTTT
TRBV28	NA	TRBJ2-7	NA	CASTSLRGGTGEQYF	TGTGCCAGCACCTCACTCAGGGGAGGGACAGGTGAGCAGTACTTC
TRBV27	NA	TRBJ2-7	TRBD1	CASSYGTAYEQYF	TGTGCCAGCTCTTATGGGACAGCCTACGAGCAGTACTTC
TRBV5-4	NA	TRBJ2-4	TRBD2	CASSPGLAGERAKNIQYF	TGTGCCAGCAGCCCGGGACTAGCGGGAGAAAGGGCCAAAAACATTCAGTACTTC
TRBV18	NA	TRBJ1-1	NA	CASSLTTPRGGTEAFF	TGTGCCAGCTCCCTCACCACCCCTCGGGGGGGCACTGAAGCTTTCTTT
TRBV4-1	NA	TRBJ1-1	NA	CASSQDRRVTFF	TGCGCCAGCAGCCAAGATCGGCGGGTCACTTTCTTT
TRBV28	NA	TRBJ1-2	NA	CASSLLARFYGYTF	TGTGCCAGCAGTTTATTGGCCAGATTCTATGGCTACACCTTC
TRBV5-4	few	TRBJ1-1	NA	CASSRTDAEAFF	TGTGCCAGCAGCCGGACAGACGCTGAAGCTTTCTTT
TRBV28	NA	TRBJ1-5	NA	CASTPTSGGEAQPQHF	TGTGCCAGCACCCCGACTTCGGGGGGTGAGGCTCAGCCCCAGCATTTT
TRBV30	NA	TRBJ2-7	NA	CAYETGSYEQYF	TGTGCCTACGAGACAGGCTCCTACGAGCAGTACTTC
TRBV15	NA	TRBJ2-1	TRBD2	CATSRGSSGNYNEQFF	TGTGCCACCAGCAGAGGTTCGAGCGGGAATTACAATGAGCAGTTCTTC
TRBV7-2	NA	TRBJ2-5	NA	CASSLPFPSQETQYF	TGTGCCAGCAGCTTACCCTTCCCTTCTCAAGAGACCCAGTACTTC
TRBV7-2	once	TRBJ2-5	TRBD2	CASSLGLAQETQYF	TGTGCCAGCAGCTTAGGACTAGCGCAAGAGACCCAGTACTTC
TRBV7-8	NA	TRBJ1-1	NA	CASSPAQASTEAFF	TGTGCCAGCAGCCCGGCCCAAGCTAGCACTGAAGCTTTCTTT
TRBV7-9	NA	TRBJ2-7	TRBD1	CASSLRTGDSYEQYF	TGTGCCAGCAGTTTGCGGACAGGGGATTCCTACGAGCAGTACTTC
TRBV19	NA	TRBJ2-7	NA	CASGTGAYEQYF	TGTGCCAGTGGGACGGGGGCCTACGAGCAGTACTTC